Presented here are 14 T cell receptor beta chains from one specimen sequenced in a study of blood T cell repertoires in COVID-19. Only in-frame clones appear in the TCRdb table, and some are missing; sequencing was by immunoSEQ multiplex PCR. Of a few hundred thousand clones in the sample, over 80% were seen once. Source material: peripheral blood. The receptors were sampled from a woman aged 45-65 years with active or convalescent COVID-19.

The rearrangement joins TRBV20-1 to TRBJ2-1; 11 positions match TRBD2. CDR1 DFQATT and CDR2 SNEGSKA come from the germline V gene (reference sequence). The CDR3 loop spans 15 amino acids. V lost 3 bases to trimming and J lost 7 bases; unmatched junction nucleotides: 8. The CDR3 nucleotides are TGCAGTGCTAGTGCCTTAGCGGGAGGGCAAAATGAGCAGTTCTTC. It yields the protein CSASALAGGQNEQFF.

The chain couples TRBV11-2 to TRBJ2-7, with 10 bases matching TRBD1. Germline CDR1 and CDR2: SGHAT and FQNNGV. V was clipped by 3 bases and J by 5 bases; unmatched bases: 7. The CDR3 length is 15 residues. CDR3 DNA: TGTGCCAGCAGCTTGGGACAGGGGCCCCATGACGAGCAGTACTTC. Amino acid sequence: CASSLGQGPHDEQYF.

The gene calls are TRBV27 and TRBJ1-2; TRBD1 matches at 8 bases. V trimming: 3 bases; J trimming: 4 bases; junction bases outside the gene matches: 4. The CDR3 consists of 14 residues. CDR1 and CDR2 from the germline V gene are MNHEY and SMNVEV (reference sequence). Here the CDR3 reads CASSFQGAGYGYTF. CDR3 nucleotides: TGTGCCAGCAGTTTTCAGGGGGCCGGCTATGGCTACACCTTC.

J is TRBJ1-1 and V is TRBV5-1; weak D call: TRBD1 (5 bases). The CDR3 is 14 amino acids. In germline, CDR1 is SGHRS, CDR2 YFSETQ. The germline V and J ends were trimmed by 0 bases and 4 bases, with 10 bases remaining between them. CDR3 DNA sequence: TGCGCCAGCAGCTTGGAAGGGGTGAGCACTGAAGCTTTCTTT. Protein sequence: CASSLEGVSTEAFF.

The V gene is TRBV6-5, the J gene TRBJ2-1; 15 bases align to TRBD2. Per the germline V gene, CDR1 is MNHEY and CDR2 is SVGAGI. The CDR3 totals 13 residues. Trimming removed 6 bases from V and 12 bases from J; junction bases left unmatched: 3. This CDR3 reads CASRRTSGRGQFF. The CDR3, as DNA: TGTGCCAGCAGGCGGACTAGCGGGAGGGGGCAGTTCTTC.

This sequence joins TRBV4-1 and TRBJ2-2; D unresolved. The CDR3 is made up of 12 amino acids. Between the trimmed V and J ends, which lost 3 bases and 4 bases, there was a span of 3 bases. Germline V gives CDR1 MGHRA, CDR2 YSYEKL. The CDR3 reads CASSHSTGELFF. The CDR3 coding sequence is TGCGCCAGCAGCCATAGCACCGGGGAGCTGTTTTTT.

The chain joins TRBV9 to TRBJ2-5; 8 nucleotides align to TRBD2. V lost 3 bases and J lost 5; bases outside the gene matches: 15. Germline lookup yields CDR1 SGDLS and CDR2 YYNGEE. The CDR3 is 17 amino acids. The CDR3 here is CASSERSGSGEAETQYF. CDR3 DNA: TGTGCCAGCAGCGAACGTAGTGGTAGCGGGGAAGCCGAGACCCAGTACTTC.

In this sample, this clone turned up once. The chain joins TRBV19 to TRBJ1-1, with TRBD1 as a possible D gene (6 bases). The CDR3 runs 13 residues. V was pared by 7 bases and J by 7 bases, with 16 bases between. CDR1 is LNHDA, CDR2 SQIVND, per germline (reference sequence). CDR3 DNA sequence: TGTGCCAGTACCCCAGTAGGACAGATTGAAGCTTTCTTT. Protein product: CASTPVGQIEAFF.

V and J are TRBV10-3 and TRBJ1-2; 7 bases fit TRBD1. This CDR3 has 14 residues. V gave up 6 bases and J gave up 3 bases; unmatched junction bases: 7. The germline gives CDR1 ENHRY, CDR2 SYGVKD. CDR3 region: CAIRPGQPDYGYTF. The DNA of the CDR3 is TGTGCCATCAGGCCGGGACAGCCTGACTATGGCTACACCTTC.

The gene calls are TRBV3-1 (or the pseudogene TRBV3-2) and TRBJ1-1; unclear D gene. V was trimmed by 1 base and J by 1 base, leaving 7 bases between them. The germline CDR1 and CDR2 sequences are LGHDT and YNNKEL (reference sequence). CDR3 length: 14 residues. CDR3 nucleotides: TGTGCCAGCAGCCAAGGTCGGGGGAACACTGAAGCTTTCTTT. Translating it yields CASSQGRGNTEAFF.

The chain employs TRBV7-2 and TRBJ1-1, with D possibly matching TRBD1 (5 bases). Germline V gene lookup returns CDR1 SGHTA and CDR2 FQGNSA. The CDR3 has 15 residues. V was pared by 5 bases and J by 1 base, with 14 bases between. The CDR3 DNA reads as TGTGCCAGCAGCAATAGGGGCTGGAGGAACACTGAAGCTTTCTTT. Translation gives CASSNRGWRNTEAFF.

The chain carries TRBV6-2 or TRBV6-3 and TRBJ2-7; TRBD1 might be the D (6 bases). V was trimmed by 5 bases and J by 0 bases, leaving 8 bases between them. Germline V gene data show CDR1 as MNHEY and CDR2 as SVGEGT. CDR3 length: 13 amino acids. The DNA of the CDR3 is TGTGCCAGCAGTCGGGACATCTCCTACGAGCAGTACTTC. This codes for CASSRDISYEQYF.

The chain links TRBV11-2 to TRBJ1-2; 7 positions agree with TRBD1. The CDR3 runs to 12 residues. J was trimmed by 10 bases and V by 4 bases; bases with no gene match: 6. Per germline, CDR1 SGHAT and CDR2 FQNNGV. The CDR3 sequence is CASSSNRGYYTF. CDR3 sequence (DNA): TGTGCCAGCAGCTCGAACAGGGGATACTACACCTTC.

Concerning this clone itself: This specimen includes other DNA sequences encoding the same CDR3. The chain has TRBV5-4 and TRBJ2-3, with 10 bases matching TRBD1. The length of the CDR3 is 15 residues. V trimming: 0 bases; J trimming: 3 bases; junction bases outside the gene matches: 1. Germline CDR1 and CDR2: SGHNT and YYREEE (reference sequence). As DNA, the CDR3 is TGTGCCAGCAGCTTGGCGGGACAGGGGACAGATACGCAGTATTTT. It codes for CASSLAGQGTDTQYF.